This TCR beta chain was found in a study of cytomegalovirus exposure and HLA in healthy donors. The study's findings and limits: The CMV antigen specificity of a few CMV-associated chains was confirmed through in vitro analysis. Researchers counted around 180 TCR beta chains as cytomegalovirus-associated. Later analysis showed TCR association rates varying by HLA locus, highest for DRB1 and lowest for HLA-C.

PCR was performed using 60 Vbeta and 13 Jbeta primers. The repertoire was sequenced with immunoSEQ multiplex PCR; TCRdb's copy has only in-frame clones and lacks some. The sample gives about 140,000 clones, over 75% of which show up once; roughly 0.53% is in the top ten. As to this clone: Its cognate antigen is unknown.

CDR3 length: 15 amino acids. Unmatched junction bases numbered 6, after V lost 7 bases and J lost 1 base. Germline V lookup: CDR1 LNHDA, CDR2 SQIVND (reference sequence). The sequenced sample was PBMCs. This sequence was found in a woman aged 40-49 years in good health and CMV-seronegative. The chain recombines TRBV19 with TRBJ1-5; 8 nucleotides line up with TRBD1. CDR3 protein: CASTDWTGSNQPQHF. The CDR3 bases are TGTGCCAGTACCGATTGGACAGGGAGCAATCAGCCCCAGCATTTT.